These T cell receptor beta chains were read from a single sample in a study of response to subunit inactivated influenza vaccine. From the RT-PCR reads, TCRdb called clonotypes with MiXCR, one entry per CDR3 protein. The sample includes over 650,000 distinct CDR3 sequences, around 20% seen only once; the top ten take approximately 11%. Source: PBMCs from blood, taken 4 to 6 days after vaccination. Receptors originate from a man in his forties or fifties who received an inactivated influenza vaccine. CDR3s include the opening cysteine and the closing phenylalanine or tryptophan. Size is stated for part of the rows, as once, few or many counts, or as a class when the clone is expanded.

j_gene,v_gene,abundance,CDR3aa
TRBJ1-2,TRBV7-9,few,CASSSGGQFYGYTF
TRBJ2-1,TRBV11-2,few,CASSSPRGTLNNEQFF
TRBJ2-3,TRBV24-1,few,CATKLGGTTSTDTQYF
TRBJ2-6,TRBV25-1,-,CASRGGHSSGANVLTF
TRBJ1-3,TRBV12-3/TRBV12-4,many,CASSLSRGYSGNTIYF
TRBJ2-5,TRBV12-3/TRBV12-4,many,CASSLARLAGTETQYF
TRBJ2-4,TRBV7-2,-,CASSWDRGSNIQYF
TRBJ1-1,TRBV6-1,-,CASRDQGAVNTEAFF
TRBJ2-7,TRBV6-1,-,CASSEGTSGSIHEQYF
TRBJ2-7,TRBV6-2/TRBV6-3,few,CASSGTSSTNTYEQYF
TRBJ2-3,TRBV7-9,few,CASSLGSTEYF
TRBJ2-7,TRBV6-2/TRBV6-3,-,CASGEWGAGEQYF
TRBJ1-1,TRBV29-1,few,CSVVSGGNTEAFF
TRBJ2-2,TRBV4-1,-,CASSQPPGQGRTGELFF
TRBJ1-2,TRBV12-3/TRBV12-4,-,CASSLIVVGQGKYTF